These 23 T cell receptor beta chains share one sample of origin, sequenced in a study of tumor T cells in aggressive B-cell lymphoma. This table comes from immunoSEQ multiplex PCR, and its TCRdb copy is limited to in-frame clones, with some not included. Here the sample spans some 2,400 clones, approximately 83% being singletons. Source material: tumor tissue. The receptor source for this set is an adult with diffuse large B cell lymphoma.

CDR3 DNA: TGTGCCAGCGCGGCGGGAGGGGACGGGGAGCTGTTTTTT. Protein product: CASAAGGDGELFF. The V gene is TRBV11-3, the J gene TRBJ2-2, with 9 bases aligning to TRBD2. Germline CDR1 is SGHNT and CDR2 is YENEEA. The CDR3 has 13 amino acids. J gave up 7 bases and V 8 bases, and 5 bases lay outside the gene matches. The variable domain in full, with the rest retrieved from reference TRBV11-3 and TRBJ2-2, is EAGVVQSPRYKIIEKKQPVAFWCNPISGHNTLYWYLQNLGQGPELLIRYENEEAVDDSQLPKDRFSAERLKGVDSTLKIQPAELGDSAVYLCASAAGGDGELFFGEGSRLTVL.

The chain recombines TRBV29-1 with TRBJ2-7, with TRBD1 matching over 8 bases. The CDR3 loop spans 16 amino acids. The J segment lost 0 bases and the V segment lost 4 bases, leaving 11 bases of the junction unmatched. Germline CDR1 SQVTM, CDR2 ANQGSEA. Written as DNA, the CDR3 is TGCAGCGTTGGGGCCCCAGGGGGCATGAGCTCCTACGAGCAGTACTTC. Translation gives CSVGAPGGMSSYEQYF.

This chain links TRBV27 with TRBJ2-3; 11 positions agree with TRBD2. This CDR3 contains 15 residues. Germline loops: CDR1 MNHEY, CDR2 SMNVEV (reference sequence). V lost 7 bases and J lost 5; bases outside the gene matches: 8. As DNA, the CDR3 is TGTGCCAGCACCTCACTAGCGGGAGTTGTAGATACGCAGTATTTT. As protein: CASTSLAGVVDTQYF.

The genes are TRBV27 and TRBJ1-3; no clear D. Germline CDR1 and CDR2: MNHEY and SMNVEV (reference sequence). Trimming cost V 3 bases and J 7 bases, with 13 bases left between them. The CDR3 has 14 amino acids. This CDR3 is CASSFSPHGNTIYF. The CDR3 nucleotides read TGTGCCAGCAGTTTCTCCCCCCACGGGAACACCATATATTTT.

CDR3 protein: CASSLGSASYNEQFF. The CDR3 coding sequence is TGTGCCAGCAGCTTAGGTAGCGCCTCCTACAATGAGCAGTTCTTC. This sequence joins TRBV7-9 and TRBJ2-1; tentatively, D is TRBD2 (5 bases). The germline V gene has CDR1 SEHNR and CDR2 FQNEAQ (reference sequence). CDR3 length: 15 amino acids. Trimming took off 1 base at V and 0 bases at J, with 7 bases between the two ends.

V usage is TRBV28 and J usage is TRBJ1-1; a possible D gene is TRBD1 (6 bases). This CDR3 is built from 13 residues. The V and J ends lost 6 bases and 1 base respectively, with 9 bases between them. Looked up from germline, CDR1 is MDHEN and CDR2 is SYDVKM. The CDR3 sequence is CASSRGGNTEAFF. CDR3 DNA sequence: TGTGCCAGCAGCCGAGGGGGGAACACTGAAGCTTTCTTT.

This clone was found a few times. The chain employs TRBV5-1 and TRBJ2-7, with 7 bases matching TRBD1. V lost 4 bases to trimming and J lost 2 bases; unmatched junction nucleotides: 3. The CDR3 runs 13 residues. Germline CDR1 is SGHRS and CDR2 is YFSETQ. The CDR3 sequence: CASSMGQPYEQYF. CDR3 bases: TGCGCCAGCAGCATGGGACAGCCCTACGAGCAGTACTTC.

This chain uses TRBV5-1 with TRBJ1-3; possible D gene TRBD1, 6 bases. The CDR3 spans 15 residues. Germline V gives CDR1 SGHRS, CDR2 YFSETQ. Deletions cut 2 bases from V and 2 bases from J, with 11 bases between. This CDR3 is CASSFTTGTGNTIYF. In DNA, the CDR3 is TGCGCCAGCAGCTTCACCACAGGGACTGGAAACACCATATATTTT.

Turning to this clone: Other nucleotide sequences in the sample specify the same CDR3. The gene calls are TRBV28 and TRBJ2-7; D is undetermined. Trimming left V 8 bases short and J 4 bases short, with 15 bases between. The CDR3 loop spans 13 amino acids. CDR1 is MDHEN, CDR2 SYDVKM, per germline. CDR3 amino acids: CASVRGDSYEQYF. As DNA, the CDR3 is TGTGCCAGCGTGCGCGGAGACTCTTACGAGCAGTACTTC.

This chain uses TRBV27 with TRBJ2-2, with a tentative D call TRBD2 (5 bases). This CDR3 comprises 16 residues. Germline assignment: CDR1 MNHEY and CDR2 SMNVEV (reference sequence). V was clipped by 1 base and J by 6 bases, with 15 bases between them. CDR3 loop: CASSLFAPDWSGELFF. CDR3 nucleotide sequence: TGTGCCAGCAGTTTATTTGCCCCGGACTGGTCCGGGGAGCTGTTTTTT.

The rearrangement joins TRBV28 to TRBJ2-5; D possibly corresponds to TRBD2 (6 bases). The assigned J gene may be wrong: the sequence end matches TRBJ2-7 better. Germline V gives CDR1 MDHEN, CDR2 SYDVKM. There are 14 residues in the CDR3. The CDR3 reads CASSSGLPPYEQYF. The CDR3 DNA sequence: TGTGCCAGCAGTTCTGGACTACCTCCCTACGAGCAGTACTTC.

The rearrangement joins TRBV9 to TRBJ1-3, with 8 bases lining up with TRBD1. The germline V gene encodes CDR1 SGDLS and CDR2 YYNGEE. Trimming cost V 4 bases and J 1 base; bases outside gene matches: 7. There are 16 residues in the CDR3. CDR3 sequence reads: CASSSPDRGSGNTIYF. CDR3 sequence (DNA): TGTGCCAGCAGCTCTCCCGACAGGGGATCTGGAAACACCATATATTTT.

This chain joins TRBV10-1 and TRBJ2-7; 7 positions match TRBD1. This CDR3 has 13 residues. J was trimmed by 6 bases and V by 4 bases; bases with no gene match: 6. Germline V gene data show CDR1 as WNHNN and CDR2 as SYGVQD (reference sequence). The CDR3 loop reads CASSARGGREQYF. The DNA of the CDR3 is TGCGCCAGCAGTGCGAGAGGGGGCCGCGAGCAGTACTTC.

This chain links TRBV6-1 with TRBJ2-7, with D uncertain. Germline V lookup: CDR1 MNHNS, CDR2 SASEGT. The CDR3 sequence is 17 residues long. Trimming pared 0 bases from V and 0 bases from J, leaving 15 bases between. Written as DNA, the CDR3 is TGTGCCAGCAGTGAAGCGTTCGGCCATCCTAGCTCCTACGAGCAGTACTTC. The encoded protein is CASSEAFGHPSSYEQYF.

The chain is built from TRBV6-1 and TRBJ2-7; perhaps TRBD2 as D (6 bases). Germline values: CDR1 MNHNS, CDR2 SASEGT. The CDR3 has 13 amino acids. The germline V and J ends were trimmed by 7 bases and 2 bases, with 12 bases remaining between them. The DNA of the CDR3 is TGTGCCAGCAACCCGGCGGGAACCTACGAGCAGTACTTC. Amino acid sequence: CASNPAGTYEQYF.

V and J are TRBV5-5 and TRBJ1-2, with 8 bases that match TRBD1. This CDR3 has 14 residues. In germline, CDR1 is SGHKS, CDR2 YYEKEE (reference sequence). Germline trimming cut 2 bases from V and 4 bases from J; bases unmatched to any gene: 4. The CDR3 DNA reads TGTGCCAGCAGCTTACAGGGGGATACCTATGGCTACACCTTC. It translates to CASSLQGDTYGYTF. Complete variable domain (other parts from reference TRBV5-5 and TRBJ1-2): DAGVTQSPTHLIKTRGQQVTLRCSPISGHKSVSWYQQVLGQGPQFIFQYYEKEERGRGNFPDRFSARQFPNYSSELNVNALLLGDSALYLCASSLQGDTYGYTFGSGTRLTVV.

For the CDR3, the DNA is TGCGCCAGCAGCTTACTTCCAGGGGCCAATCAGCCCCAGCATTTT. Its protein product is CASSLLPGANQPQHF. The genes are TRBV5-1 and TRBJ1-5, with D perhaps matching TRBD1 (6 bases). The CDR3 runs to 15 residues. V was clipped by 2 bases and J by 3 bases, with 12 bases between them. From germline, CDR1 is SGHRS and CDR2 YFSETQ. Based on the CDR3 plus reference TRBV5-1 and TRBJ1-5, the full variable domain is KAGVTQTPRYLIKTRGQQVTLSCSPISGHRSVSWYQQTPGQGLQFLFEYFSETQRNKGNFPGRFSGRQFSNSRSEMNVSTLELGDSALYLCASSLLPGANQPQHFGDGTRLSIL.

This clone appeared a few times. DNA for the CDR3: TGTGCCAGCAGTTTATACAGGCCTGCTGGAAACACCATATATTTT. Its translation: CASSLYRPAGNTIYF. V and J are TRBV28 and TRBJ1-3; D may be TRBD1 (5 bases). Germline V gene lookup returns CDR1 MDHEN and CDR2 SYDVKM. Trimming removed 1 base from V and 2 bases from J, with 9 bases in between. The CDR3 length is 15 residues.

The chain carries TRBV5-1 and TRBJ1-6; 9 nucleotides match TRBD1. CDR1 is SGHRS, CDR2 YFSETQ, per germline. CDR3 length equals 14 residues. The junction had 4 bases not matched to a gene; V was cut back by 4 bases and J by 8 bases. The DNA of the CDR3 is TGCGCCAGCAGCCTATGGACAGGGGATTCACCCCTCCACTTT. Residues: CASSLWTGDSPLHF.

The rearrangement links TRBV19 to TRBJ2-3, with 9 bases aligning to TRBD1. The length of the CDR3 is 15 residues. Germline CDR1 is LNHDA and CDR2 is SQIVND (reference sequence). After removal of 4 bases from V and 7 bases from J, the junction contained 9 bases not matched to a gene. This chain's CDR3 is CASSTGTGKWNTQYF. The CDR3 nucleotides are TGTGCCAGTAGTACCGGGACAGGGAAATGGAATACGCAGTATTTT. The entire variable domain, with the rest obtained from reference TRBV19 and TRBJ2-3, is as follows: DGGITQSPKYLFRKEGQNVTLSCEQNLNHDAMYWYRQDPGQGLRLIYYSQIVNDFQKGDIAEGYSVSREKKESFPLTVTSAQKNPTAFYLCASSTGTGKWNTQYFGPGTRLTVL.

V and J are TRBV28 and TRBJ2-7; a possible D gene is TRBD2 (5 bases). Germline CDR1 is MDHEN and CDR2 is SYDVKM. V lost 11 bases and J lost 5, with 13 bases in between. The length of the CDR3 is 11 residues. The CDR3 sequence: CALRGENEQYF. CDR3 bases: TGTGCCCTTCGGGGTGAGAACGAGCAGTACTTC.

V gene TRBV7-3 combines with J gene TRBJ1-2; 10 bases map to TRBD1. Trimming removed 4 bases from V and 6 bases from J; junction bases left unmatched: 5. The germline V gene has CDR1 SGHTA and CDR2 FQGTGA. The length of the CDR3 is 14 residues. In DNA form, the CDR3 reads TGTGCCAGCAGCTCGACAGGGGGCCCAGATGGCTACACCTTC. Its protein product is CASSSTGGPDGYTF.

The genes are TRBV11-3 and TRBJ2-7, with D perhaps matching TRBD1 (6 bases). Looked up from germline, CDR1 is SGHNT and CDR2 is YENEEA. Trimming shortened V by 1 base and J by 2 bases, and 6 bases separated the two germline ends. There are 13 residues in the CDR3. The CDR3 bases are TGTGCCAGCAGCTTAGGGACAGCCTACGAGCAGTACTTC. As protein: CASSLGTAYEQYF.